A selection of T cell receptor beta chains follows, all from one sample in a study of shared clonotypes between healthy human individuals. The assay was immunoSEQ multiplex PCR, and TCRdb's table has in-frame clones only and misses some. The profile shows over a million clones, 78% of them singletons. Sequenced sample: memory CD4+ T cells from PBMCs. The receptor source for this set is a young man in good health. Some clones in this sample may be carry-over from other donors' samples. Each CDR3 is given with its conserved first and last residue.

j_gene,v_gene,CDR3aa
TRBJ2-7,TRBV18,CASSTGFEQYF
TRBJ1-2,TRBV9,CASSPSQYGYTF
TRBJ2-7,TRBV5-1,CASRDTYEQYF
TRBJ1-1,TRBV28,CASLGQGELNTEAFF
TRBJ2-1,TRBV5-1,CASSRDSGLAAYNEQFF
TRBJ2-5,TRBV11-2,CASSRGLAGGIQETQYF
TRBJ2-2,TRBV5-3,CARSSTFLGTIKRAGELFF
TRBJ2-1,TRBV5-1,CASSLDSGPGNEQFF
TRBJ2-1,TRBV7-7,CASSLASSAYNEQFF
TRBJ1-1,TRBV6-5,CASNEGRGYTEAFF
TRBJ2-7,TRBV18,CASSPIQAITYEQYF
TRBJ2-3,TRBV7-2,CASSLYAGAGDTQYF
TRBJ2-5,TRBV6-1,CASSFTRVSQETQYF
TRBJ2-3,TRBV6-5,CASGRASGDTQYF
TRBJ2-7,TRBV2,CASSGAGGQYEQYF
TRBJ1-1,TRBV25-1,CASSELGRMNTEAFF
TRBJ1-2,TRBV6-1,CASSQQGGIYGYTF
TRBJ1-6,TRBV2,CASSEQAAYNSPLHF
TRBJ2-7,TRBV29-1,CSGGSGGYEQYF
TRBJ2-1,TRBV19,CASLVAGGNEQFF
TRBJ2-5,TRBV27,CASQTGAGLVGTQYF
TRBJ1-2,TRBV18,CASSPPNRANYGYTF
TRBJ1-3,TRBV6-6,CASSWSLTGNTIYF
TRBJ2-2,TRBV4-3,CASSQATGTITGELFF
TRBJ2-5,TRBV28,CASRRGSHRGFETQYF
TRBJ2-3,TRBV2,CASNRAPGGTDTQYF
TRBJ1-2,TRBV19,CASSINPDRGPHGYTF
TRBJ2-7,TRBV6-1,CASQRPGKMAEQYF
TRBJ1-2,TRBV27,CASSSRDRVGYTF
TRBJ1-1,TRBV30,CAWNYDTNTEAFF
TRBJ1-1,TRBV7-9,CASSSDRENTEAFF
TRBJ1-1,TRBV6-1,CASSEGPGPMNTEAFF
TRBJ2-5,TRBV2,CASSDPTSGDEMNLETQYF
TRBJ2-5,TRBV5-1,CASSLAPGRETQYF
TRBJ1-2,TRBV30,CAWTTGLNYGYTF
TRBJ2-7,TRBV6-5,CASTLSGSSPEQYF
TRBJ2-3,TRBV9,CASSPEWSPSQGTQYF
TRBJ2-7,TRBV27,CASSKAGTRSEQYF
TRBJ2-5,TRBV5-7,CASSPWTGNGETQYF
TRBJ1-2,TRBV5-1,CASSQGGGASNYGYTF
TRBJ1-2,TRBV5-1,CASSLGTGDGYTF
TRBJ2-7,TRBV28,CASSFLIAGQSSYEQYF
TRBJ2-1,TRBV15,CATSPRTSGISSYNEQFF
TRBJ1-5,TRBV2,CASSGQGLGQPQHF
TRBJ2-5,TRBV7-6,CASSGNNRVSGETQYF